Each of the 25 T cell receptor beta chains below was sequenced from the same sample in a study of T cell responses to AZD1222 COVID-19 vaccine listed by TCRdb under 2021. The time point label of this sample denotes: baseline before first vaccination. Libraries came from the immunoSEQ multiplex PCR assay. The table was pulled from immuneACCESS by TCRdb, which kept in-frame rearrangements only. Such tables lose some clones; where checked, under half of the loss comes from unresolved V genes, and the rest has no known cause. The sample table contains fewer than 150,000 clones; only one count was recorded for 89% of them. Approximately 4.5% of the sample is taken by the ten largest. Sequenced here: peripheral blood, sampled on day 0 of AZD1222 vaccination. The receptors come from an adult in good health.

This chain links TRBV6-1 with TRBJ2-7; D not certain. This CDR3 is 14 amino acids long. Germline V gives CDR1 MNHNS, CDR2 SASEGT. The ends were cut back, 0 bases at V and 3 bases at J, with 9 bases in the middle. The CDR3 loop reads CASSEAGSYYEQYF. The CDR3 DNA sequence: TGTGCCAGCAGTGAAGCGGGTAGTTACTACGAGCAGTACTTC.

The J gene is TRBJ2-1, the V gene TRBV7-2; D not certain. The V gene's germline CDR1 is SGHTA and CDR2 FQGNSA. With 7 bases removed from V and 1 base from J, the gap between germline ends came to 8 bases. The CDR3 extends over 13 amino acids. The CDR3 loop is CASKKRSYNEQFF. CDR3 in DNA: TGTGCCAGCAAAAAAAGGTCCTACAATGAGCAGTTCTTC.

J is TRBJ1-2 and V is TRBV15; TRBD1 is a possible D gene (5 bases). Germline V gene sequence: CDR1 LNHNV, CDR2 YYDKDF (reference sequence). The ends were cut back, 0 bases at V and 4 bases at J, with 12 bases in the middle. The CDR3 covers 15 residues. The CDR3 protein is CATSRDSGGSYGYTF. The CDR3 nucleotides are TGTGCCACCAGCAGAGATTCCGGGGGGTCCTATGGCTACACCTTC.

This chain joins TRBV28 and TRBJ2-2, with TRBD2 matching over 15 bases. The CDR3 is made up of 17 amino acids. V shed 7 bases and J 5 bases; nucleotides not matched to a gene: 8. Germline-derived CDR1 and CDR2 are MDHEN and SYDVKM. DNA for the CDR3: TGTGCCAGCATCCCCGGACTAGCGGGGGGGCGTACCGGGGAGCTGTTTTTT. Protein sequence: CASIPGLAGGRTGELFF.

This chain links TRBV4-1 with TRBJ2-1; D unclear. With 1 base removed from V and 2 bases from J, the gap between germline ends came to 12 bases. Germline V gene data show CDR1 as MGHRA and CDR2 as YSYEKL. The CDR3 is made up of 16 amino acids. The CDR3 spells CASSQVLTAPYNEQFF. CDR3 DNA: TGCGCCAGCAGCCAAGTCCTGACGGCTCCCTACAATGAGCAGTTCTTC.

This chain uses TRBV7-2 with TRBJ2-5; 8 bases agree with TRBD2. CDR3 length equals 15 residues. J gave up 5 bases and V 3 bases, and 8 bases lay outside the gene matches. Per germline, CDR1 SGHTA and CDR2 FQGNSA. CDR3 amino acids: CASSFSGATWETQYF. CDR3 bases: TGTGCCAGCAGCTTTAGCGGGGCGACGTGGGAGACCCAGTACTTC.

This chain uses TRBV19 with TRBJ2-1; the D gene is possibly TRBD2 (5 bases). Germline CDR1 LNHDA, CDR2 SQIVND (reference sequence). The ends were cut back, 7 bases at V and 13 bases at J, with 14 bases in the middle. This CDR3 has 11 amino acids. CDR3 sequence reads: CASNTGSRQFF. CDR3 nucleotide sequence: TGTGCCAGTAACACGGGGTCTCGACAGTTCTTC.

The J gene is TRBJ2-7, the V gene TRBV5-1; no reliable D call. Per the germline V gene, CDR1 is SGHRS and CDR2 is YFSETQ. V lost 5 bases to trimming and J lost 3 bases, with 6 bases between them. The CDR3 spans 11 residues. DNA for the CDR3: TGCGCCAGCAGGGGAAGCTACGAGCAGTACTTC. Protein: CASRGSYEQYF. Looking up the rest from reference TRBV5-1 and TRBJ2-7 gives the full variable domain: KAGVTQTPRYLIKTRGQQVTLSCSPISGHRSVSWYQQTPGQGLQFLFEYFSETQRNKGNFPGRFSGRQFSNSRSEMNVSTLELGDSALYLCASRGSYEQYFGPGTRLTVT.

The V gene is TRBV19, the J gene TRBJ2-4, with 7 bases fitting TRBD1. Looked up from germline, CDR1 is LNHDA and CDR2 is SQIVND (reference sequence). The CDR3 has 17 amino acids. V was clipped by 5 bases and J by 2 bases; unmatched bases: 12. As DNA, the CDR3 is TGTGCCAGTAGTTCGAGACAGGGATATGAAACCAAAAACATTCAGTACTTC. Its translation is CASSSRQGYETKNIQYF.

The J gene is TRBJ2-1, the V gene TRBV21-1; the D call in the table, TRBD1, was not verified against the DNA. TRBV21-1 is marked as a pseudogene. The CDR3 totals 17 residues. The CDR3 DNA sequence: TGTGCCAGCAGCAAAAGGTGGGGCTCGGAACCCTACAATGAGCAGTTCTTC. Encoded protein: CASSKRWGSEPYNEQFF.

This rearrangement joins TRBV23-1 to TRBJ1-2; D uncertain. TRBV23-1 is treated as an ORF (open reading frame) with a function not yet certain. V dropped 9 bases and J dropped 4 bases, with 21 bases sitting between them. This CDR3 is built from 15 residues. CDR3 coding DNA: TGCGCCAGAAACGACCCGACCCAACTGAGCTATGGCTACACCTTC. This sequence encodes CARNDPTQLSYGYTF.

The rearrangement joins TRBV6-5 to TRBJ2-7, with 8 bases aligning to TRBD1. J was trimmed by 3 bases and V by 8 bases; bases with no gene match: 9. CDR3 length: 14 amino acids. Germline V CDR1 and CDR2: MNHEY, SVGAGI. The CDR3 bases are TGTGCCAGCTTTCAGGGGGCTGGGAACTACGAGCAGTACTTC. This sequence encodes CASFQGAGNYEQYF.

This chain uses TRBV29-1 with TRBJ1-2; D is undetermined. Trimming removed 4 bases from V and 1 base from J, with 16 bases in between. The CDR3 extends over 15 amino acids. The germline V gene has CDR1 SQVTM and CDR2 ANQGSEA. The CDR3 loop is CSVGSMGWSNYGYTF. For the CDR3, the DNA is TGCAGCGTTGGTAGCATGGGCTGGAGTAACTATGGCTACACCTTC.

The chain uses TRBV6-1 and TRBJ2-4, with D possibly matching TRBD2 (5 bases). CDR3 length: 15 amino acids. The germline CDR1 and CDR2 sequences are MNHNS and SASEGT. V was shortened by 2 bases and J by 3 bases, with 11 bases between the two germline ends. As DNA, the CDR3 is TGTGCCAGCAGTGAATTGTCGAGGGTCAAAAACATTCAGTACTTC. Amino acids: CASSELSRVKNIQYF.

V gene TRBV12-3 or TRBV12-4 combines with J gene TRBJ1-2; D is perhaps TRBD1 (5 bases). V lost 2 bases and J lost 8, with 12 bases in between. This CDR3 has 13 residues. CDR3 sequence: CASSLNRGRGYTF. The CDR3 nucleotides are TGTGCCAGCAGTTTAAATAGGGGCCGGGGCTACACCTTC.

Written as DNA, the CDR3 is TGTGCCAGTAGTCTCCGAACAGGGTGGGCCTTCTCTGGGGCCAACGTCCTGACTTTC. The encoded protein is CASSLRTGWAFSGANVLTF. The chain is built from TRBV19 and TRBJ2-6, with D maybe TRBD1 (6 bases). The V end was cut by 5 bases, the J end by 0 bases, with 20 bases between. CDR3 length: 19 amino acids. CDR1 is LNHDA and CDR2 is SQIVND in the germline V gene (reference sequence).

The J gene is TRBJ2-7, the V gene TRBV23-1; tentative D call: TRBD1 (5 bases). TRBV23-1 is an ORF for which the function is uncertain. The V and J ends lost 3 bases and 2 bases respectively, with 17 bases between them. The CDR3 is made up of 16 amino acids. This CDR3 reads CASSHGNSQGTYEQYF. Here the CDR3 DNA reads TGCGCCAGCAGTCATGGTAACTCCCAGGGCACCTACGAGCAGTACTTC.

The chain links TRBV11-2 to TRBJ2-2; D ambiguous. Between the trimmed V and J ends, which lost 6 bases and 5 bases, there was a span of 7 bases. Per germline, CDR1 SGHAT and CDR2 FQNNGV. This CDR3 contains 12 residues. CDR3: CASRVRTGELFF. Written as DNA, the CDR3 is TGTGCCAGCAGAGTTCGTACCGGGGAGCTGTTTTTT.

This chain uses TRBV5-5 with TRBJ2-1; a weak D match, TRBD2 (6 bases). CDR3 length equals 15 residues. Germline values: CDR1 SGHKS, CDR2 YYEKEE (reference sequence). Between the trimmed V and J ends, which lost 4 bases and 1 base, there was a span of 12 bases. The CDR3 nucleotides read TGTGCCAGCAGCCCAATGGCGGGGTCCTACAATGAGCAGTTCTTC. Translation: CASSPMAGSYNEQFF.

The chain employs TRBV7-8 and TRBJ1-2; 7 nucleotides align to TRBD1. Germline V gene data show CDR1 as SGHVS and CDR2 as FQNEAQ. V lost 5 bases, J lost 5 bases, and 14 bases stayed unmatched. This CDR3 is 16 amino acids long. CDR3 sequence: CASSAQFGTETYGYTF. The CDR3 nucleotides read TGTGCCAGCAGCGCACAATTCGGGACAGAGACTTATGGCTACACCTTC.

The rearrangement uses TRBV4-1 and TRBJ1-5; TRBD1 is a possible D gene (5 bases). The germline gives CDR1 MGHRA, CDR2 YSYEKL. Trimming stripped 5 bases from V and 2 bases from J, with 16 bases between. The CDR3 sequence is 16 residues long. In DNA form, the CDR3 reads TGCGCCAGCAGCGGGGCCCAGTCAGATCGCAATCAGCCCCAGCATTTT. Translating gives CASSGAQSDRNQPQHF.

The chain carries TRBV5-1 and TRBJ2-1; 14 bases are a match to TRBD2. CDR1 and CDR2 from the germline V gene are SGHRS and YFSETQ. The CDR3 consists of 16 residues. Trimming took 3 bases from V and 7 from J; bases not matched to a gene: 6. The CDR3 region is CASSSRLAGGKNEQFF. The CDR3 bases are TGCGCCAGCAGCTCCCGACTAGCGGGAGGGAAAAATGAGCAGTTCTTC.

A note on this clone: At one end, the junction sequence differs from germline, possibly due to a read error. This sequence joins TRBV11-3 and TRBJ2-2; 9 bases fit TRBD1. CDR3 length: 16 residues. Germline assignment: CDR1 SGHNT and CDR2 YENEEA. In nucleotides, the CDR3 is TGTGCCAGCAGCTTAGCCGGGACAGGGAACGCCGGGGAGCTGTTTTTT. This codes for CASSLAGTGNAGELFF.

This clone was counted once. J is TRBJ1-5 and V is TRBV4-1, with TRBD1 matching over 7 bases. The trim removed 0 bases at V and 5 bases at J, leaving 13 bases unmatched. Germline assignment: CDR1 MGHRA and CDR2 YSYEKL. The CDR3 runs 18 residues. The CDR3 loop is CASSQDIGNRGLYQPQHF. The CDR3 region has the DNA TGCGCCAGCAGCCAAGATATTGGAAACAGGGGATTATATCAGCCCCAGCATTTT.

This sequence joins TRBV9 and TRBJ2-5; D is perhaps TRBD2 (5 bases). The CDR3 is 15 residues long. Per the germline V gene, CDR1 is SGDLS and CDR2 is YYNGEE. With 0 bases removed from V and 4 bases from J, the gap between germline ends came to 13 bases. Here the CDR3 reads CASSVGGLDVETQYF. The CDR3 nucleotides are TGTGCCAGCAGCGTAGGAGGACTCGACGTAGAGACCCAGTACTTC.